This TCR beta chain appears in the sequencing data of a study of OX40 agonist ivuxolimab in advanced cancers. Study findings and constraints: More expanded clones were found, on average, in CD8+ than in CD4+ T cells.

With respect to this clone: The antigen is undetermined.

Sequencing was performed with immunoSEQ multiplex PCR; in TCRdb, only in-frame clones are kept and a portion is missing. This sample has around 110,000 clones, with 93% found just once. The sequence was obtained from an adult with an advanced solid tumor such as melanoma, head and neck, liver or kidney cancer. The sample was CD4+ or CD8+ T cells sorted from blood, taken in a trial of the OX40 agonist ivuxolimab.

The CDR3 spells CASSFQETQYF. The CDR3 DNA follows: TGTGCCAGCAGTTTCCAAGAGACCCAGTACTTC. The V and J genes are TRBV6-6 and TRBJ2-5; D gene unclear. Germline CDR1 MNHNY, CDR2 SVGAGI (reference sequence). This CDR3 has 11 amino acids. V lost 4 bases to trimming and J lost 1 base, with 1 base between them.